Presented here are 26 T cell receptor beta chains from one specimen sequenced in a study of shared clonotypes between healthy human individuals. The data were produced by immunoSEQ multiplex PCR, yet TCRdb's version contains in-frame clones alone and is incomplete. The sample includes 2 million to 2.5 million clones, 93% of them seen just once. The sample consisted of naive CD4+ T cells from PBMCs. Documented subset: CD45RA+ positively selected. These receptors were collected from a man aged 18 to 29 in good health. Some clones in this sample may be carry-over from other donors' samples.

The chain carries TRBV10-2 and TRBJ1-1, with D unresolved. CDR1 and CDR2 from the germline V gene are WSHSY and SAAADI. V lost 0 bases and J 4 bases, leaving 12 bases between the germline ends. This CDR3 has 15 amino acids. The CDR3 reads CASSESKGIGTEAFF. The CDR3 DNA sequence: TGCGCCAGCAGTGAGTCGAAGGGAATAGGCACTGAAGCTTTCTTT.

In DNA, the CDR3 is TGTGCCAGCAGCCCGCGACTAGCGGTCGGGGAAGAGACCCAGTACTTC. It specifies CASSPRLAVGEETQYF. The chain joins TRBV5-6 to TRBJ2-5; TRBD2 matches 9 bases. Trimming took 4 bases from V and 3 from J; bases not matched to a gene: 10. The CDR3 spans 16 residues. CDR1 and CDR2 from the germline V gene are SGHDT and YYEEEE.

The rearrangement joins TRBV5-1 to TRBJ2-5; TRBD2 might be the D (5 bases). The ends were cut back, 4 bases at V and 5 bases at J, with 12 bases in the middle. There are 13 residues in the CDR3. CDR1 SGHRS and CDR2 YFSETQ come from the germline V gene. CDR3 amino acids: CASSPGKWETQYF. The CDR3 DNA follows: TGCGCCAGCAGCCCCGGGAAATGGGAGACCCAGTACTTC.

This clone was found once. V usage is TRBV28 and J usage is TRBJ2-5; TRBD1 might be the D (7 bases). The CDR3 length is 14 residues. The germline gives CDR1 MDHEN, CDR2 SYDVKM. V was pared by 1 base and J by 5 bases, with 11 bases between. This CDR3 is CASSLLTGRETQYF. As DNA, the CDR3 is TGTGCCAGCAGTTTATTGACAGGGAGGGAGACCCAGTACTTC.

J is TRBJ2-4 and V is TRBV29-1, with TRBD1 matching over 7 bases. The CDR3 is 13 amino acids. The V gene end was trimmed by 7 bases and the J gene end by 6 bases; junction bases not matched to a gene: 9. Germline assignment: CDR1 SQVTM and CDR2 ANQGSEA. In DNA, the CDR3 is TGCAGCGGGATCGACAGGGACCTAAACATTCAGTACTTC. It encodes CSGIDRDLNIQYF.

The chain carries TRBV27 and TRBJ1-1; D call uncertain. In germline, CDR1 is MNHEY, CDR2 SMNVEV (reference sequence). The CDR3 is made up of 15 amino acids. With 1 base removed from V and 1 base from J, the gap between germline ends came to 10 bases. DNA for the CDR3: TGTGCCAGCAGTTTATTAGCGGGGTGGAACACTGAAGCTTTCTTT. Translation gives CASSLLAGWNTEAFF.

DNA of the CDR3: TGCGCCAGCAGTGAGTCGACTAGCGGGAGGGCCAAGACCGGGGAGCTGTTTTTT. This translates into CASSESTSGRAKTGELFF. The V call is TRBV10-1, the J call TRBJ2-2; 14 bases are shared with TRBD2. The J segment lost 5 bases and the V segment lost 0 bases, leaving 5 bases of the junction unmatched. This CDR3 has 18 residues. The germline V gene encodes CDR1 WNHNN and CDR2 SYGVQD (reference sequence).

This chain connects TRBV5-4 to TRBJ1-1; tentative D call: TRBD1 (5 bases). The germline V and J ends were trimmed by 6 bases and 3 bases, with 12 bases remaining between them. CDR3 length: 13 residues. Germline-derived CDR1 and CDR2 are SGHNT and YYREEE (reference sequence). The CDR3 loop reads CASTGGRDTEAFF. CDR3 in DNA: TGTGCCAGCACGGGGGGACGGGACACTGAAGCTTTCTTT.

This chain joins TRBV7-2 and TRBJ2-1; 7 bases map to TRBD1. The junction had 7 bases not matched to a gene; V was cut back by 4 bases and J by 4 bases. This CDR3 spans 15 amino acids. Germline CDR1 reads SGHTA; CDR2 reads FQGNSA. DNA for the CDR3: TGTGCCAGCAGCTATCGTAAGGGACAGTACAATGAGCAGTTCTTC. Protein: CASSYRKGQYNEQFF.

This sequence joins TRBV5-1 and TRBJ2-1; maybe TRBD2 (5 bases). V lost 4 bases and J 9 bases, leaving 20 bases between the germline ends. Per the germline V gene, CDR1 is SGHRS and CDR2 is YFSETQ. CDR3 length: 15 residues. CDR3 in amino acids: CASSLPTPEGGEQFF. DNA for the CDR3: TGCGCCAGCAGCCTCCCCACACCAGAGGGTGGTGAGCAGTTCTTC.

The V and J genes are TRBV28 and TRBJ1-4; the match to TRBD1 covers 7 bases. The germline V gene has CDR1 MDHEN and CDR2 SYDVKM. The CDR3 sequence is 15 residues long. Losses at the gene ends were 2 bases for V and 3 bases for J; bases not matched to a gene: 3. As DNA, the CDR3 is TGTGCCAGCAGTTTAGGAGGGGGCCCTAATGAAAAACTGTTTTTT. It is translated as CASSLGGGPNEKLFF.

A remark on this clone: The sample holds other DNA sequences that translate to the same CDR3. The chain uses TRBV29-1 and TRBJ2-3; D call uncertain. The CDR3 consists of 13 residues. Germline lookup yields CDR1 SQVTM and CDR2 ANQGSEA. Between the trimmed V and J ends, which lost 5 bases and 3 bases, there was a span of 12 bases. The CDR3 region has the DNA TGCAGCGTTCGAGGCCGGGCGACAGATACGCAGTATTTT. It is translated as CSVRGRATDTQYF.

This clone was seen a single time. The rearrangement joins TRBV4-2 to TRBJ2-1, with 12 nucleotides matching TRBD2. The length of the CDR3 is 14 residues. The germline CDR1 and CDR2 sequences are LGHNA and YNFKEQ. V gave up 1 base and J gave up 9 bases; unmatched junction bases: 1. This CDR3 is CASSQGGLAGEQFF. Written as DNA, the CDR3 is TGTGCCAGCAGCCAAGGGGGACTAGCGGGTGAGCAGTTCTTC.

The J gene is TRBJ1-1, the V gene TRBV5-1; no clear D gene. Germline lookup yields CDR1 SGHRS and CDR2 YFSETQ. The length of the CDR3 is 16 residues. The germline V and J ends were trimmed by 0 bases and 4 bases, with 16 bases remaining between them. In DNA, the CDR3 is TGCGCCAGCAGCTTGGAGGCAGGTGGTAGGGTCACTGAAGCTTTCTTT. Protein product: CASSLEAGGRVTEAFF.

The chain joins TRBV11-3 to TRBJ2-3, with TRBD1 matching 7 bases. J gave up 1 base and V 5 bases, and 3 bases lay outside the gene matches. Germline lookup yields CDR1 SGHNT and CDR2 YENEEA. The CDR3 is 14 amino acids. The CDR3, as DNA: TGTGCCAGCAGCCTTGACAGGGGCACAGATACGCAGTATTTT. As protein: CASSLDRGTDTQYF.

J is TRBJ2-7 and V is TRBV28; TRBD1 matches at 9 bases. Germline-derived CDR1 and CDR2 are MDHEN and SYDVKM. V shed 8 bases, J shed 3 bases, and the junction held 11 bases outside the gene matches. This CDR3 comprises 15 residues. The CDR3 region has the DNA TGTGCCAGCGTAAAAACAGGGGGCGGGCTCTACGAGCAGTACTTC. Translated: CASVKTGGGLYEQYF.

In DNA, the CDR3 is TGTGCCAGCAGCCAAGAGACCGGGAGCTTTAATGAAAAACTGTTTTTT. Translated: CASSQETGSFNEKLFF. The chain is built from TRBV4-2 and TRBJ1-4, with D unresolved. Trimming stripped 0 bases from V and 4 bases from J, with 12 bases between. From germline, CDR1 is LGHNA and CDR2 YNFKEQ. The CDR3 loop spans 16 amino acids.

The chain is built from TRBV28 and TRBJ1-2; maybe TRBD1 (6 bases). CDR3 length equals 16 residues. Germline V gene data show CDR1 as MDHEN and CDR2 as SYDVKM. With 4 bases removed from V and 2 bases from J, the gap between germline ends came to 17 bases. CDR3 sequence: CASSSAPPGQNYGYTF. The CDR3 nucleotides are TGTGCCAGCAGTTCAGCCCCCCCGGGACAAAACTATGGCTACACCTTC.

The chain links TRBV6-1 to TRBJ2-3; 14 nucleotides line up with TRBD2. The germline V gene encodes CDR1 MNHNS and CDR2 SASEGT. This CDR3 comprises 15 residues. J gave up 11 bases and V 7 bases, and 11 bases lay outside the gene matches. The CDR3 is CASKTPGTSGSVQYF. CDR3 DNA: TGTGCCAGCAAAACCCCCGGGACTAGCGGGAGTGTGCAGTATTTT.

Of note for this clone: At the DNA level, this CDR3 is encoded by other sequences in the same sample as well. CDR3 amino acids: CASSPRGLAKNIQYF. The CDR3 DNA reads as TGTGCCAGCAGCCCCAGGGGTTTAGCCAAAAACATTCAGTACTTC. This rearrangement joins TRBV5-6 to TRBJ2-4; possibly TRBD1 for D (6 bases). The length of the CDR3 is 15 residues. Between the trimmed V and J ends, which lost 4 bases and 0 bases, there was a span of 11 bases. Germline V CDR1 and CDR2: SGHDT, YYEEEE.

The chain combines TRBV7-2 with TRBJ2-7; D remains ambiguous. V gave up 3 bases and J gave up 7 bases, with 13 bases separating them. CDR3 length: 13 amino acids. Per the germline V gene, CDR1 is SGHTA and CDR2 is FQGNSA. CDR3 amino acids: CASSLRPDGEQYF. As DNA, the CDR3 is TGTGCCAGCAGCTTGAGACCCGATGGGGAGCAGTACTTC.

The count of this clone is one. The gene calls are TRBV28 and TRBJ2-1; 9 bases fit TRBD1. The J segment lost 5 bases and the V segment lost 6 bases, leaving 17 bases of the junction unmatched. This CDR3 contains 18 residues. Germline V lookup: CDR1 MDHEN, CDR2 SYDVKM. The CDR3, as DNA: TGTGCCAGCAGCCTCTCTTCCCGGGACAGGGTTAGGAACAATGAGCAGTTCTTC. Encoded protein: CASSLSSRDRVRNNEQFF.

The J gene is TRBJ2-7, the V gene TRBV10-3; D perhaps matches TRBD2 (5 bases). The CDR3 has 14 amino acids. The germline V gene has CDR1 ENHRY and CDR2 SYGVKD. V gave up 4 bases and J gave up 4 bases, with 14 bases separating them. CDR3 sequence reads: CAISGAAGIYEQYF. CDR3 DNA sequence: TGTGCCATCAGTGGCGCAGCCGGGATATACGAGCAGTACTTC.

V gene TRBV5-3 combines with J gene TRBJ2-7; D not resolved. TRBV5-3 qualifies as an ORF whose function is uncertain. The CDR3 consists of 14 residues. Between the trimmed V and J ends, which lost 3 bases and 3 bases, there was a span of 13 bases. CDR3 DNA sequence: TGTGCCAGAAGCTCGGCGGTCTTACACTACGAGCAGTACTTC. Translated: CARSSAVLHYEQYF.

The gene calls are TRBV7-3 and TRBJ2-5; 7 bases fit TRBD1. In germline, CDR1 is SGHTA, CDR2 FQGTGA. CDR3 length: 14 residues. V lost 5 bases, J lost 5 bases, and 8 bases stayed unmatched. The CDR3 nucleotides read TGTGCCAGCAGCCTCAGGACAGGCGGGGAGACCCAGTACTTC. Translated, it gives CASSLRTGGETQYF.

V gene TRBV7-2 combines with J gene TRBJ2-1; D is ambiguous. The germline CDR1 and CDR2 sequences are SGHTA and FQGNSA. V gave up 0 bases and J gave up 5 bases, with 14 bases separating them. This CDR3 contains 16 residues. CDR3 in DNA: TGTGCCAGCAGCTTAGCGCTTCTAGGGATGCACAATGAGCAGTTCTTC. This sequence encodes CASSLALLGMHNEQFF.